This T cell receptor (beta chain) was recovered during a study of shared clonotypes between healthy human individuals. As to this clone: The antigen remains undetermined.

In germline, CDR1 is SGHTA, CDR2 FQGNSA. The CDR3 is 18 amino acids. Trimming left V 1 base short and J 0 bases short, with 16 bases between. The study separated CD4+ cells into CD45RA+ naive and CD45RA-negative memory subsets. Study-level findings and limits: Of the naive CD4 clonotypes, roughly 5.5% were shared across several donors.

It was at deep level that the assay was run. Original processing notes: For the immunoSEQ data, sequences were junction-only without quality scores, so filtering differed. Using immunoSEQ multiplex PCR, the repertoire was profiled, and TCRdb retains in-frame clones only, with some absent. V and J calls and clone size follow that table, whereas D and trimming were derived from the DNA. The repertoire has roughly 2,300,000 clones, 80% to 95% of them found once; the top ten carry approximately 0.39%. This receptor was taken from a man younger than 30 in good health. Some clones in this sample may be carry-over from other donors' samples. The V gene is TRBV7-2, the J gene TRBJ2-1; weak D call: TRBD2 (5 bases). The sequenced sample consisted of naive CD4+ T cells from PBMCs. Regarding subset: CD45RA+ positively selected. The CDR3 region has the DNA TGTGCCAGCAGCTTAGGGCGGGTAGCGACGTTCTCCTACAATGAGCAGTTCTTC. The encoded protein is CASSLGRVATFSYNEQFF.